This entry lists 22 T cell receptor beta chains sequenced from one sample in a study of tumor-infiltrating lymphocytes in primary liver carcinoma. TCR beta cDNA was reverse-transcribed from about 500 ng of total RNA. The reaction used a constant-region primer and ProtoScript II reverse transcriptase. Amplification in three nested multiplex PCR rounds with slightly modified ARM-PCR gave rise to TCR beta libraries. TRBV1-TRBV30 forward primers and a C-beta reverse primer were used in the first two PCR rounds, which each ran for around 11 cycles. TCRdb redid the calling of the multiplex PCR reads with MiXCR, one entry per CDR3 protein. The data hold hundreds of thousands of distinct CDR3 sequences, with 50% to 75% observed a single time. Blood RNA was derived from unsorted whole blood, and germline DNA was extracted too. Sequencing input: peripheral blood. Every receptor here comes from a woman aged 25 to 39 with primary liver carcinoma and hepatitis B virus infection.

Concerning this clonotype: This CDR3 fails to terminate in the conserved phenylalanine or tryptophan, so it likely reflects a read error. It is unclear where the CDR3 begins or ends on the DNA, so no DNA is shown, and the CDR3 is as TCRdb lists it. The CDR3 loop is CASSLNRGKGIEQDC. The gene calls are TRBV11-1 and TRBJ2-7; the DNA was not used to check the table's D call, TRBD1. A total of 15 residues make up the CDR3, ends included. Germline CDR1 reads SGHAT; CDR2 reads FQDESV (reference sequence).

On this clonotype: A read error may account for a junction end that differs from germline. V usage is TRBV11-2 and J usage is TRBJ2-1; 11 nucleotides align to TRBD2. Germline V gives CDR1 SGHAT, CDR2 FQNNGV. CDR3 length: 15 amino acids. The CDR3 DNA is TGTGCCAGCAGCTTCGGGACTAGCGGCTACAATAAGCAGTCCTTC. Its translation: CASSFGTSGYNKQSF.

CDR3 in amino acids: CASSYDSGTGANVLTF. The CDR3 DNA sequence: TGTGCCAGCAGTTACGACTCGGGGACTGGGGCCAACGTCCTGACTTTC. The V and J genes are TRBV6-2 or TRBV6-3 and TRBJ2-6; possible D gene TRBD2, 5 bases. With 2 bases removed from V and 2 bases from J, the gap between germline ends came to 10 bases. Germline V CDR1 and CDR2: MNHEY, SVGEGT. This CDR3 comprises 16 residues.

The table lists this clonotype with a count of one. This sequence joins TRBV6-2 or TRBV6-3 and TRBJ1-5; TRBD1 might be the D (5 bases). The germline gives CDR1 MNHEY, CDR2 SVGEGT. V lost 0 bases and J 12 bases, leaving 15 bases between the germline ends. The CDR3 consists of 14 residues. The CDR3, as DNA: TGTGCCAGCAGTTACTCTTCCGGCGCGGGGCACCAGCATTTT. It translates to CASSYSSGAGHQHF.

This clonotype was seen many times. The chain links TRBV29-1 to TRBJ2-2, with 9 bases aligning to TRBD1. Germline lookup yields CDR1 SQVTM and CDR2 ANQGSEA. The V segment lost 5 bases and the J segment 7 bases; nucleotides outside the gene matches: 5. This CDR3 is built from 13 residues. As DNA, the CDR3 is TGCAGCGTTCGGGACAGGGAAAGCGGGGAGCTGTTTTTT. Its translation is CSVRDRESGELFF.

The rearrangement uses TRBV7-9 and TRBJ2-7; D unclear. The CDR3 is made up of 15 amino acids. Germline CDR1 reads SEHNR; CDR2 reads FQNEAQ (reference sequence). Trimming removed 5 bases at V and 2 bases at J, with 16 bases between. This chain's CDR3 is CASSRIDGPTYEQYF. In DNA, the CDR3 is TGTGCCAGCAGCCGGATTGATGGACCCACCTACGAGCAGTACTTC.

Notes on this clonotype: No conserved phenylalanine or tryptophan ends this CDR3, so it is likely a read error. CDR3 region: CVSSLTGPSYEQYL. DNA for the CDR3: TGTGTCAGCAGTTTAACCGGGCCCTCCTACGAACAGTACTTA. The chain combines TRBV12-3 or TRBV12-4 with TRBJ2-7; D gene unclear. This CDR3 is built from 14 residues.

This clonotype was recorded only once. A junction end diverges from the germline sequence, so it may reflect a read error. The CDR3 region has the DNA TGTGCCAGCAGCCTACAATCTAGCCCCCAAAACACCGGGGAGCTGTTTTTT. It is translated as CASSLQSSPQNTGELFF. The gene calls are TRBV4-3 and TRBJ2-2; tentative D call: TRBD2 (5 bases). The CDR3 is made up of 17 amino acids. Germline values: CDR1 LGHNA, CDR2 YSLEER.

The chain links TRBV5-4 to TRBJ2-7; 9 bases map to TRBD2. The CDR3 has 15 amino acids. Germline trimming cut 7 bases from V and 1 base from J; bases unmatched to any gene: 9. Germline CDR1 SGHNT, CDR2 YYREEE (reference sequence). CDR3 protein: CASSTPGLASYEQYF. The CDR3 region has the DNA TGTGCCAGCTCCACTCCGGGACTAGCTTCCTACGAGCAGTACTTC. The full variable domain, in which reference TRBV5-4 and TRBJ2-7 provide the parts outside the CDR3, is ETGVTQSPTHLIKTRGQQVTLRCSSQSGHNTVSWYQQALGQGPQFIFQYYREEENGRGNFPPRFSGLQFPNYSSELNVNALELDDSALYLCASSTPGLASYEQYFGPGTRLTVT.

The chain has TRBV5-5 and TRBJ2-7, with a weak D call TRBD2 (5 bases). The germline V and J ends were trimmed by 4 bases and 7 bases, with 24 bases remaining between them. The CDR3 length is 16 residues. Germline-derived CDR1 and CDR2 are SGHKS and YYEKEE (reference sequence). CDR3 DNA sequence: TGTGCCAGCAGCCCCGAGAAGGTAGCGAGAGCGGAAGAGCAGTACTTC. Protein sequence: CASSPEKVARAEEQYF.

This clonotype was counted a single time. This clone may be a read error of a much larger clone one base away. The chain carries TRBV6-6 and TRBJ2-5; D might be TRBD1 (5 bases). The CDR3 extends over 17 amino acids. The germline gives CDR1 MNHNY, CDR2 SVGAGI (reference sequence). The CDR3 region has the DNA TGTGCCAGCAGTAACTCCCGGACCCTTAGGGGACAAGAGACCCAGTACTTC. Translating gives CASSNSRTLRGQETQYF.

V gene TRBV28 combines with J gene TRBJ1-1; the D gene is possibly TRBD1 (6 bases). The CDR3 length is 17 residues. Germline CDR1 MDHEN, CDR2 SYDVKM. The V end lost 6 bases, the J end lost 0 bases, and 20 bases lay between the germline ends. The CDR3 sequence: CASRYLRGGGMNTEAFF. The CDR3 DNA reads as TGTGCCAGCAGATACCTAAGAGGGGGGGGGATGAACACTGAAGCTTTCTTT.

Points on this clonotype: A much larger clone sits a single nucleotide away, making a read error possible. The chain combines TRBV11-2 with TRBJ2-7; the D gene is possibly TRBD1 (6 bases). The CDR3 spans 16 residues. Per the germline V gene, CDR1 is SGHAT and CDR2 is FQNNGV. V lost 2 bases, J lost 7 bases, and 21 bases lay in between. The CDR3 nucleotides are TGTGCCAGCAGCTTACAAGTAGGGCAGGGGAGCAATGAGCAGTACTTC. Translation: CASSLQVGQGSNEQYF.

V gene TRBV28 combines with J gene TRBJ2-1; D could derive from TRBD1 or TRBD2 (5 bases each). The CDR3 is 15 amino acids. The germline V gene has CDR1 MDHEN and CDR2 SYDVKM. Trimming took 8 bases from V and 4 from J, leaving 18 bases between them. This CDR3 is CASGGFDVPYNEQFF. CDR3 nucleotides: TGTGCCAGCGGGGGTTTTGACGTCCCGTACAATGAGCAGTTCTTC.

This clonotype appeared a few times. The CDR3, as DNA: TGTGCCAGCAGTATCAGAGAGACCCAGTACTTC. This codes for CASSIRETQYF. This chain uses TRBV12-3 or TRBV12-4 with TRBJ2-5; no reliable D call. V lost 5 bases, J lost 4 bases, and 5 bases lay in between. The CDR3 runs 11 residues.

In the case of this clonotype: The junction does not match germline at one end; this may be a read error. The CDR3 loop is CASSLRQGSFEKYF. CDR3 DNA: TGTGCCAGCAGTTTGAGACAGGGTTCATTCGAGAAGTACTTC. The genes are TRBV28 and TRBJ2-7; 7 nucleotides match TRBD1. Germline V gene sequence: CDR1 MDHEN, CDR2 SYDVKM. The CDR3 covers 14 residues.

Concerning this clonotype itself: This may stem from a read error, because a much larger clone lies one nucleotide away. The rearrangement joins TRBV4-3 to TRBJ2-7; 10 bases line up with TRBD1. CDR3 size: 16 residues. Germline loops: CDR1 LGHNA, CDR2 YSLEER. V lost 4 bases and J lost 5; bases outside the gene matches: 11. CDR3 protein: CASSRVSDRGYNEQYF. In DNA, the CDR3 is TGCGCCAGCAGCCGCGTCTCGGACAGGGGGTACAACGAGCAGTACTTC.

Worth noting for this clonotype: With a much larger clone just one base away, this may be a read error. J is TRBJ1-1 and V is TRBV6-2 or TRBV6-3; maybe TRBD1 (5 bases). The CDR3 consists of 14 residues. Germline CDR1 reads MNHEY; CDR2 reads SVGEGT. CDR3 amino acids: CASGYGTYNLRAFF. The CDR3 region has the DNA TGTGCCAGCGGTTACGGGACTTACAACTTGAGAGCTTTCTTT.

In the case of this clonotype: A much larger clone lies a single base off, so this may be a read error. Because the CDR3 is missing its conserved closing phenylalanine or tryptophan, this is likely a read error. This sequence joins TRBV6-2 or TRBV6-3 and TRBJ2-1; D may be TRBD2 (5 bases). Germline V gene sequence: CDR1 MNHEY, CDR2 SVGEGT. Trimming took 8 bases from V and 10 from J, leaving 15 bases between them. This CDR3 contains 12 residues. The CDR3 DNA reads TGTGCCAGCGGACTGCCTCCGAGAGAGCAGTTCTAC. Amino acid sequence: CASGLPPREQFY.

CDR3 protein: CASSSDRGLHGELFF. The CDR3 nucleotides read TGTGCCAGTAGTTCCGACAGGGGACTCCACGGGGAGCTGTTTTTT. This chain links TRBV19 with TRBJ2-2, with TRBD1 matching over 8 bases. CDR3 length equals 15 residues. Germline V gene data show CDR1 as LNHDA and CDR2 as SQIVND (reference sequence). The V segment lost 5 bases and the J segment 7 bases; nucleotides outside the gene matches: 9.

As to this clonotype: A much larger clone lies one base from this, so it may be a read error. This chain links TRBV29-1 with TRBJ2-7; D gene unclear. Germline lookup yields CDR1 SQVTM and CDR2 ANQGSEA. The CDR3 covers 14 residues. V gave up 5 bases and J gave up 0 bases, with 14 bases separating them. The CDR3 region has the DNA TGCAGCGTTCTTGTCGCATCAAGCTCCTACGAGCAGTACTTC. Protein product: CSVLVASSSYEQYF.

Concerning this clonotype itself: A read error is possible here, since a much larger clone lies one base away. V gene TRBV12-3 or TRBV12-4 combines with J gene TRBJ2-5; 7 bases match TRBD2. This CDR3 is 15 amino acids long. V lost 5 bases and J lost 3; bases outside the gene matches: 9. DNA of the CDR3: TGTGCCAGCAGTCCCAGCGGGATAGGGAAAGAGACCCAGTACTTC. It encodes CASSPSGIGKETQYF.